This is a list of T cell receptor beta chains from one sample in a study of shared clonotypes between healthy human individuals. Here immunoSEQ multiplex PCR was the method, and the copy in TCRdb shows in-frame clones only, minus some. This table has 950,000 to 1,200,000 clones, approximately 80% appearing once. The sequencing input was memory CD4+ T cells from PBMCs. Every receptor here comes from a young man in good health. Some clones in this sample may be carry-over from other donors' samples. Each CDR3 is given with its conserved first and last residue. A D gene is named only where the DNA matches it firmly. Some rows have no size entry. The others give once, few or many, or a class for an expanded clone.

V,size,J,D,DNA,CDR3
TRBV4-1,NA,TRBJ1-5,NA,TGCGCCAGCAGCCAAGAGGTAGGGAGTGACAATCAGCCCCAGCATTTT,CASSQEVGSDNQPQHF
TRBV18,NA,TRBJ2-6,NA,TGTGCCAGCTCACCGGTCAGAGACTCCGCTGGGGCCAACGTCCTGACTTTC,CASSPVRDSAGANVLTF
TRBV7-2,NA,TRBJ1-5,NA,TGTGCCAGCAGCCCAAAACAGGGAAATCAGCCCCAGCATTTT,CASSPKQGNQPQHF
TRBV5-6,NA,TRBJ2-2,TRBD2,TGTGCCAGCAGCCTATTTGGACTAGCGGGAGGCGCCGGGGAGCTGTTTTTT,CASSLFGLAGGAGELFF
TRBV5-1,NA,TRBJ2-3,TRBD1,TGCGCCAGCAGCTTGGCACGGGACAGACACACAGATACGCAGTATTTT,CASSLARDRHTDTQYF
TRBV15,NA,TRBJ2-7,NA,TGTGCCACCAGCAGAGGCAGGTCCCTCTCCTACGAGCAGTACTTC,CATSRGRSLSYEQYF
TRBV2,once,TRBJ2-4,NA,TGTGCCAGCCTCGGGAGTTCCAAAAACATTCAGTACTTC,CASLGSSKNIQYF
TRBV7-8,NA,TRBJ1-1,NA,TGTGCCAGCAGCACCCCTCAACAGGGCAACACTGAAGCTTTCTTT,CASSTPQQGNTEAFF
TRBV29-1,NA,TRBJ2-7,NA,TGCAGCGTTTCAAATAACCCTAGGGAGCAGTACTTC,CSVSNNPREQYF
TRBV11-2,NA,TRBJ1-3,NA,TGTGCCAGCAGCTTTCGGGAATTTGACACCATATATTTT,CASSFREFDTIYF
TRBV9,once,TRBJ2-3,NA,TGTGCCAGCAGCCCAGGGACCGTAGGGGCAGATACGCAGTATTTT,CASSPGTVGADTQYF
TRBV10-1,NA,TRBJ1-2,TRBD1,TGCGCCAGAACCTTACAGGGGCCTCGGGCACGGTCCCATGGCTACACCTTC,CARTLQGPRARSHGYTF
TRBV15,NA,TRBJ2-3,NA,TGTGCCACCGCGCAGGGGAGAGATACGCAGTATTTT,CATAQGRDTQYF
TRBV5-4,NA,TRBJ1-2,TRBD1,TGTGCCAGCAGCCTCGACAGGGTAGAGGGCTATGGCTACACCTTC,CASSLDRVEGYGYTF
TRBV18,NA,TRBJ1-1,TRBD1,TGTGCCAGCTCACCACCGGGACAGTTAAACACTGAAGCTTTCTTT,CASSPPGQLNTEAFF
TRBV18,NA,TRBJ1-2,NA,TGTGCCAGCTCACCCTCGCCGGAGAACTATGGCTACACCTTC,CASSPSPENYGYTF
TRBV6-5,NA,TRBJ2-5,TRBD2,TGTGCCAGCAGCCCCCGGACTAGCGGGAGTGAGACCCAGTACTTC,CASSPRTSGSETQYF
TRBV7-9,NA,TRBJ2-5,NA,TGTGCCAGCAGCTTAGCGGTCGGGGGCCAAGCGACCCAGTACTTC,CASSLAVGGQATQYF
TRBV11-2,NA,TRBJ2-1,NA,TGTGCCAGCAGCTTAGTCCGGGGCGGGGTGTTTAATGAGCAGTTCTTC,CASSLVRGGVFNEQFF
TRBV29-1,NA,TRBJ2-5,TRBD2,TGCAGCGTTGCTGGGACTAGCTCCCAAGAGACCCAGTACTTC,CSVAGTSSQETQYF
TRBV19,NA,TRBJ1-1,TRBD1,TGTGCCAGTAGTATTGATCAGGGGGTGTACACTGAAGCTTTCTTT,CASSIDQGVYTEAFF
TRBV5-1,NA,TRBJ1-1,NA,TGCGCCAGCAGTTATGGGACGGGGGTACAGAACACTGAAGCTTTCTTT,CASSYGTGVQNTEAFF
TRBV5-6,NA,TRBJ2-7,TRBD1,TGTGCCAGCAGCTCGATTGGACAGGGGCCATACGAGCAGTACTTC,CASSSIGQGPYEQYF
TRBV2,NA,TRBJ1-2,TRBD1,TGTGCCAGCAGGGGGGACAGGGGTGATGGCTACACCTTC,CASRGDRGDGYTF
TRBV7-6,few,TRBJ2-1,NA,TGTGCCAGCAGCTTCACCCGTCAGGGCGATGAGCAGTTCTTC,CASSFTRQGDEQFF
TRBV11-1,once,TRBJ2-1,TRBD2,TGTGCCAGCAGCTTAGGGAATAGCGGGAAACCCAAAAATGAGCAGTTCTTC,CASSLGNSGKPKNEQFF
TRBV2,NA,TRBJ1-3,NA,TGTGCCAGCAGTGAACGGAGGTCAGGAAACACCATATATTTT,CASSERRSGNTIYF
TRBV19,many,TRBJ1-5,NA,TGTGCCAGTAGTATAGGATGGGGGAGACGAAGTCAGCCCCAGCATTTT,CASSIGWGRRSQPQHF
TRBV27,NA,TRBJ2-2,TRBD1,TGTGCCAGCACTTTTACAGGGGACACCGGGGAGCTGTTTTTT,CASTFTGDTGELFF
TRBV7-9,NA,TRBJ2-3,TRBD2,TGTGCCACCCTCCTAGCGGGAGTGACAGATACGCAGTATTTT,CATLLAGVTDTQYF
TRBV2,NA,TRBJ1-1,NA,TGTGCCAGCAGTGAAAAAAGGGCAGGGAGGGGGATGAGGGATACTGAAGCTTTCTTT,CASSEKRAGRGMRDTEAFF
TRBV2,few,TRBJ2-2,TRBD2,TGTGCCAGCACCGGGACTAGCGGGCACACCGGGGAGCTGTTTTTT,CASTGTSGHTGELFF
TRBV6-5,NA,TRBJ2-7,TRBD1,TGTGCCACCCAAGGGACAGGCTTCTACGAGCAGTACTTC,CATQGTGFYEQYF
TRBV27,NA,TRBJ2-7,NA,TGTGCCAGCAGTCCCCGTTTCGAAAGTAACGAGCAGTACTTC,CASSPRFESNEQYF
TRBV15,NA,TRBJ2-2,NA,TGTGCCACCAGCCAACTCAGGGTAACCGGGGAGCTGTTTTTT,CATSQLRVTGELFF
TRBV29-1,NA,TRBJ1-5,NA,TGCAGCGTTGCCACCGCCGGCAATCAGCCCCAGCATTTT,CSVATAGNQPQHF
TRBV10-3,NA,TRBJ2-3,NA,TGTGCCATCAGTGGGGGGGCTACAGATACGCAGTATTTT,CAISGGATDTQYF
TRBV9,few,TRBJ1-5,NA,TGTGCCAGCAGCGTAGATATGGAACAGCCCCAGCATTTT,CASSVDMEQPQHF
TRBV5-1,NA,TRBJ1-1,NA,TGCGCCAGCAGCTTGGGGGCAGGGGTCGGCACTGAAGCTTTCTTT,CASSLGAGVGTEAFF
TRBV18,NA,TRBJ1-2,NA,TGTGCCAGCTCACCCGATCAACCGACAGCCCCCCTTTTC,CASSPDQPTAPLF
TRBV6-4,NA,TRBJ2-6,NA,TGTGCCAGCAGTGACTCGACTCGAGGGCGCGGGGCCAACGTCCTGACTTTC,CASSDSTRGRGANVLTF
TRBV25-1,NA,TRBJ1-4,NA,TGTGCCAGCAGTGTGCAGGTCAATGAAAAACTGTTTTTT,CASSVQVNEKLFF
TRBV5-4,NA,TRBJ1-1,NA,TGTGCCAGCAGCTTGGCGACGGGGAACACTGAAGCTTTCTTT,CASSLATGNTEAFF
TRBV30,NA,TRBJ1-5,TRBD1,TGTGCCTGGAGCCTCCGGGACAGGGGGCCCCAGCATTTT,CAWSLRDRGPQHF
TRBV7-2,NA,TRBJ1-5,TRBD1,TGTGCCAGCAGCTTAGGGTTGGCGGAGGGGGCGCCCCAGCATTTT,CASSLGLAEGAPQHF
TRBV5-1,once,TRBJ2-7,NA,TGCGCCAGCAGCTTCTTACCCCAAGGGCTCGAGCAGTACTTC,CASSFLPQGLEQYF
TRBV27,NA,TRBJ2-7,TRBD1,TGTGCCAGCAGCCCGGACAGGGGGTCCTACGAGCAGTACTTC,CASSPDRGSYEQYF
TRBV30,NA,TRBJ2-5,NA,TGTGCCTGGAGTGTCGGGTACGGGAGCCAAGAGACCCAGTACTTC,CAWSVGYGSQETQYF
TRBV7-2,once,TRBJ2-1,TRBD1,TGTGCCAGCAGCCGTAACGCCGGGACAGGCTACAATGAGCAGTTCTTC,CASSRNAGTGYNEQFF
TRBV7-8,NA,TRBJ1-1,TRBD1,TGTGCCAGCAGCTTAGCTATCCCAGGGGGCCCTGAAGCTTTCTTT,CASSLAIPGGPEAFF
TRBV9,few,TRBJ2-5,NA,TGTGCCAGCAGCGTAGATCGAGGGACGGAGACCCAGTACTTC,CASSVDRGTETQYF
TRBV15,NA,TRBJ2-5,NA,TGTGCCACCAGCAGAACCGGGCCAGAGGCGCAGACCCAGTACTTC,CATSRTGPEAQTQYF
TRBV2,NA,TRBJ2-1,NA,TGTGCCAGCAGTGCTGTCTCTGAGCAGTTCTTC,CASSAVSEQFF